This TCR beta chain was obtained from a study of tumor-infiltrating lymphocytes in localized non-small cell lung cancer (dated by TCRdb to about 2021). Notes on the research overall: The cohort covered several histologies, both smokers and never-smokers, and patients whose samples were collected after neoadjuvant chemotherapy. From each patient came resected tumor tissue plus uninvolved lung tissue from that same patient, and the uninvolved lung tissue was described as non-adjacent to the tumor. The same patients underwent several integrated assays, with TCR sequencing performed together with flow cytometry, multiplex immunofluorescence, RNA-seq, exome sequencing and proteomics. The overall ICON cohort was composed of roughly 150 surgical patients with localized non-small cell lung cancer whose tumors were resected. A total of roughly 57 patients were included in the paired tumor versus uninvolved lung comparison of immunoSEQ T-cell fraction. The paper as a whole reports these results and caveats: Higher T cell infiltration in tumors than in uninvolved lung tissue was supported by TCRbeta sequencing, consistent with immunofluorescence CD3 counts. Because different assays used different pieces of the same tissue, intratumor heterogeneity could not be separated from technical variation. No difference in TCR-derived T-cell fraction was observed between the flow cytometry-defined immunotypes IM1 (good prognosis) and IM2 (poor prognosis). Assay coverage varied across patients depending on available tissue quantity, so only a subset of the cohort had TCR sequencing.

The immunoSEQ assay used for TCR sequencing gave the T-cell fraction in both tumor and uninvolved lung tissue. From the authors' description of their analysis: For survival analysis, patients were divided into high (upper tertile) and low (lower two tertiles) T-cell fraction groups, which were compared by log-rank test. A signed-rank test was used to check for differences in T-cell fraction between paired tumor and uninvolved lung. TCRdb obtained this table from immuneACCESS and retained in-frame rearrangements with V and J assigned. These tables miss some clones; where compared with another copy, unresolved V genes account for less than half of the shortfall, and the remainder is unexplained. The V and J calls and clone size were taken over from that table, and D and trimming were inferred from the DNA. Here the sample has 9,000 to 15,000 clones; around 76% occur a single time. The ten largest account for around a sixth of the sample.

Concerning this clone itself: Its cognate antigen has yet to be identified. It has no much larger one-base neighbor in the sample; base qualities were not kept.

The CDR3 holds 14 amino acids from the cysteine to the phenylalanine. Only CDR3 DNA remains: 42 bases, in frame from the first base. The CDR1 and CDR2 encoded by the germline V gene are MNHNS and SASEGT. V has 4 bases trimmed and J has 3 bases trimmed; junction bases matching no gene number 5. ICON enrollment began in 2016, and the last patient was enrolled in the second half of 2018. Fresh tumor and matched uninvolved tissue for in-depth immune analyses, including TCR sequencing, were collected from a subcohort of some 69 patients. DNA isolated from bulk tissue, without cell sorting, was used for TCR sequencing.

Sequencing used uninvolved lung tissue not adjacent to the tumor. The receptor was derived from a human donor with non-small cell lung cancer. The chain was built from TRBV6-1 and TRBJ1-2, and 7 junctional nucleotides match TRBD1. The nucleotide sequence reads as follows: TGTGCCAGCAGTGTATGGCAGGGGGACTATGGCTACACCTTC. This is translated as CASSVWQGDYGYTF.